The 2 T cell receptor beta chains listed next were all sequenced from one sample in a study of OX40 agonist ivuxolimab in advanced cancers. TCRdb keeps only in-frame clones here, not all; method: immunoSEQ multiplex PCR. This table holds about 70,000 clones, about four fifths found once. This material consisted of CD4+ or CD8+ T cells sorted from blood, taken in a trial of the OX40 agonist ivuxolimab. The receptor source for this set is an adult with an advanced solid tumor such as melanoma, head and neck, liver or kidney cancer.

V gene TRBV19 combines with J gene TRBJ1-5, with D perhaps TRBD1 (5 bases). Trimming removed 7 bases at V and 2 bases at J, with 18 bases between. CDR3 size: 16 residues. Germline CDR1 LNHDA, CDR2 SQIVND (reference sequence). The CDR3 spells CASTLEGGVGNQPQHF. CDR3 sequence (DNA): TGTGCCAGTACCCTCGAGGGAGGGGTTGGCAATCAGCCCCAGCATTTT.

This clone occurred once. The chain couples TRBV6-1 to TRBJ2-5; D is ambiguous. V lost 2 bases, J lost 5 bases, and 12 bases lay in between. This CDR3 contains 14 residues. Germline values: CDR1 MNHNS, CDR2 SASEGT. The CDR3 region has the DNA TGTGCCAGCAGTGAACTCGGGTTGGGGGAGACCCAGTACTTC. Residues: CASSELGLGETQYF.